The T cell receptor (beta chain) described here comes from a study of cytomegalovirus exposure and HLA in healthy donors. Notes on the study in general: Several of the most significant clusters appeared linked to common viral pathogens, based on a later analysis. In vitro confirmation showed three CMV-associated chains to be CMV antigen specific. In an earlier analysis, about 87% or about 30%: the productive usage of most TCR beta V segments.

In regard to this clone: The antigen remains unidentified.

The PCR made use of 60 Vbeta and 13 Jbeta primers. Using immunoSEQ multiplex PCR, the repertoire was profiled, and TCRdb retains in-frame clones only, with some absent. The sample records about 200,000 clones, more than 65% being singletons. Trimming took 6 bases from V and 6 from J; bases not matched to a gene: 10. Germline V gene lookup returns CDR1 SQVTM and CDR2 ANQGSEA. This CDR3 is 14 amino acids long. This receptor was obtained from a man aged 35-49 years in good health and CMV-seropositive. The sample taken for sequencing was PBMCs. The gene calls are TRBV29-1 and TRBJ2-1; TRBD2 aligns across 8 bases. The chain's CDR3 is CSVTGTSGANEQFF. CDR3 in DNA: TGCAGCGTCACCGGGACTAGTGGGGCCAATGAGCAGTTCTTC.